These T cell receptor beta chains were read from a single sample in a study of CD8+CD57+ T cells in acquired aplastic anemia. Each CDR3 protein gets one entry after TCRdb re-called the reads with MiXCR. The table lists some 280,000 distinct CDR3 sequences, around 60% of them singletons. Specimen: sorted CD4+, CD8+, or CD8+CD57+ T cells (not recorded which) from PBMCs. These receptors came from a human donor with severe aplastic anemia or a healthy control (not recorded which). Both conserved end residues are part of each CDR3. D genes are given only for firm matches.

>TRBJ1-1|-|TRBV5-1
CASSLAVAGSEAFF
>TRBJ2-5|-|TRBV7-9
CASSPTWPQGHKETQYF
>TRBJ2-3|TRBD2|TRBV5-1
CASSILAGTDTQYF
>TRBJ1-2|-|TRBV7-2
CASSFRNYGYTF
>TRBJ1-4|TRBD1|TRBV7-2
CASSSPGQEKLFF
>TRBJ1-1|-|TRBV7-8
CASSPVALDTEAFF
>TRBJ2-7|-|TRBV20-1
CSARGLGSYEQYF
>TRBJ2-7|-|TRBV5-1
CASSLNGGYEQYF
>TRBJ1-5|-|TRBV10-3
CAISDVGVDQPQHF
>TRBJ2-1|-|TRBV20-1
CGATPEQVEQFF
>TRBJ2-7|TRBD2|TRBV7-6
CASSLLAGTSGSGYEQYF
>TRBJ1-1|-|TRBV19
CASSMVEREAFF
>TRBJ1-2|-|TRBV7-2
CASSPEGQFGYTF
>TRBJ2-1|-|TRBV25-1
CASSGEGVYNEQFF
>TRBJ1-5|TRBD1|TRBV20-1
CSARGGQGLSPQHF
>TRBJ2-1|-|TRBV29-1
CSVSSTGAGGNEQFF
>TRBJ2-1|-|TRBV11-2
CASSLSQVKEQFF
>TRBJ2-1|TRBD2|TRBV27
CASSRLAGTRDNEQFF
>TRBJ2-7|-|TRBV5-1
CASSSRGTGEQYF
>TRBJ2-5|TRBD2|TRBV13
CASSLGLATGGETQYF
>TRBJ2-5|TRBD2|TRBV19
CASSDTIRLAGYQETQYF
>TRBJ1-5|-|TRBV19
CASQSLLSNQPQHF
>TRBJ2-7|-|TRBV11-2
CASRRVGPYEQYF
>TRBJ1-6|-|TRBV7-9
CASSKGEGTLHF
>TRBJ1-4|-|TRBV9
CASSMGVSEKLFF
>TRBJ2-5|-|TRBV20-1
CSAYEETQYF
>TRBJ1-4|-|TRBV25-1
CASYRRTPEEKLFF
>TRBJ2-3|TRBD1|TRBV12-3/TRBV12-4
CASSPRDRDTDTQYF
>TRBJ2-7|-|TRBV6-1
CASGSVLSYEQYF
>TRBJ2-3|TRBD1|TRBV2
CASSGPDRDLTDTQYF
>TRBJ2-1|-|TRBV10-3
CAISAGTGKGNEQFF
>TRBJ2-7|TRBD1|TRBV19
CASSPNRGPTAGSYSEQYF
>TRBJ2-5|TRBD1|TRBV4-3
CASSQDARGRGETQYF
>TRBJ1-2|-|TRBV14
CASTIGIGDGYTF
>TRBJ2-2|-|TRBV2
CASTREAGLFF
>TRBJ2-6|-|TRBV7-8
CASSIRRLRSGANVLTF
>TRBJ2-7|TRBD2|TRBV20-1
CSARLSGRASYEQYF
>TRBJ1-4|-|TRBV7-9
CASSDVILPRDVSGEKLFF
>TRBJ2-7|-|TRBV12-5
CASGLVLGLSSYEQYF
>TRBJ2-7|-|TRBV15
CATSRPPSYRPYEQYF
>TRBJ2-5|TRBD1|TRBV5-1
CASSVGVQGIQETQYF
>TRBJ1-5|-|TRBV3-1
CASSQTIDQPQHF
>TRBJ2-7|-|TRBV12-5
CASSHDGSHYEQYF
>TRBJ1-5|TRBD1|TRBV20-1
CSAGERQGSNQPQHF
>TRBJ2-5|-|TRBV29-1
CSVEDRETQYF
>TRBJ2-7|-|TRBV4-2
CASSLGSWASEQYF
>TRBJ2-7|-|TRBV20-1
CSAPMAGAYEQYF
>TRBJ2-7|TRBD1|TRBV10-1
CASSRGQGPSYEQYF
>TRBJ2-3|TRBD1|TRBV11-2
CASSLDLQGDTDTQYF
>TRBJ1-1|-|TRBV4-3
CASRYDLNTEAFF
>TRBJ2-1|-|TRBV20-1
CSARALGDNEQFF
>TRBJ1-1|TRBD1|TRBV7-9
CASSVSTGFTEAFF
>TRBJ2-5|-|TRBV2
CASSEFRTEETQYF
>TRBJ1-2|TRBD1|TRBV25-1
CASSSTYRGRIYGYTF
>TRBJ2-5|TRBD2|TRBV7-2
CASSLGRRLAAFQETQYF